This T cell receptor (beta chain) came from a study of patients and donors after allogeneic stem cell transplantation. This clonotype appeared many times. Trimming took 6 bases from V and 2 from J, leaving 20 bases between them. Germline V gene data show CDR1 as MNHEY and CDR2 as SVGAGI. This CDR3 spans 17 amino acids. MiXCR was run by TCRdb on the RT-PCR reads, yielding one entry per CDR3 protein. This table holds hundreds of thousands of distinct CDR3 sequences, around 41% found once. The gene calls are TRBV6-5 and TRBJ1-5; no clear D gene. This TCR was sampled from a human donor who was either an allogeneic HSCT recipient or a stem cell or donor lymphocyte infusion donor (not recorded which). It is not recorded whose cells these are; they may come from a transplant donor. Material: blood, either unsorted or a sorted T cell fraction (not recorded which). CDR3 residues: CASSPQLRSWGNQPQHF. The CDR3 nucleotides read TGTGCCAGCAGCCCCCAATTACGAAGCTGGGGCAATCAGCCCCAGCATTTT.